This T cell receptor beta chain was found in a study of blood T cells in healthy people across ages (dated by TCRdb to 2015 to 2017). For the study in its entirety: Template switching captured roughly one uniquely barcoded TCR beta cDNA molecule per two T cells in model experiments. Using deep sequencing normalized with unique cDNA molecular identifiers, the study measured how TCR beta repertoire diversity changes with age. The study analyzed two additional independent replicas of 1 million unique cDNA reads from the same blood draw for two donors, one aged 18 to 30 and one aged 80 or older. The donors were divided into four age groups: young (average around 16 years), middle-aged (roughly 40), aged (about 62) and long-lived (about 80). To avoid experimental bias, donors of different ages were randomly spread across the sequencing lanes. General study outcomes and caveats: There was a strong correlation between observed TCR beta diversity and the percentage of naive T cells measured by flow cytometry. The long-lived group showed more naive CD4+ T cells, fewer expanded clones and increased TCR diversity than the aged group, suggesting age selection. Because donor CMV infection status was unknown, age-related changes in expanded clonotypes were potentially confounded. Because profiling used bulk unsorted PBMCs, naive and antigen-experienced compartments could not be compared conclusively. Estimates of total diversity from one million sequenced T cells were regarded as lower bounds and underestimates. Observed TCR beta diversity per million T cells fell roughly linearly with age, and a significant reduction was already apparent by age about 36.

Donors were under 40 systemically healthy Caucasian individuals from Russia aged roughly 6 to 100 years. Around 10 milliliters of peripheral blood were drawn from each donor into EDTA-treated Vacutainer tubes. PBMCs were isolated by Ficoll-Paque density-gradient centrifugation, with at least 6.5 million obtained per sample. Total RNA, at least 5 micrograms per sample, was extracted from PBMCs with Trizol reagent. For every donor, flow cytometry on a PBMC aliquot measured the percentage of naive CD45RAhigh/CD27high T cells. The library was made by 5' RACE. A second 7 to 11 cycle PCR used a sample-barcoded 5' primer and a J-beta primer mix. A unique molecular identifier was introduced onto each TCR beta cDNA molecule by a template-switch 5' adaptor carrying 12 random nucleotides. Each sample yielded at least 2.5 million CDR3-containing paired-end reads. All of the RNA was converted into first-strand cDNA using the Mint cDNA synthesis kit, with a TRBC-specific oligonucleotide serving as the primer. Following uracil-DNA glycosylase treatment, a first 18-cycle PCR with universal primers M1SS and BC2_uni_R was performed on all cDNA. In the authors' own workflow: Each sample was normalized by randomly selecting 1 million high-quality reads, each carrying a distinct molecular identifier. Instead of being binned into consensus sequences, reads with shared molecular identifiers were discarded. MiTCR, run with a Q25 quality threshold and the strictest error-elimination algorithm, handled CDR3 identification, clonotype clustering and error correction. A nonparametric unseen species model with Euler transformation was used to estimate lower-bound total TCR beta diversity. The public reads were run again by TCRdb, first through fastp at Q25 and then through MiXCR, and only productive beta chains were kept. A single entry per CDR3 protein holds the most common genes and DNA from its merged rows. The V and J calls follow TCRdb's processing rather than the paper's. The sample includes fewer than 2,000,000 distinct CDR3 sequences, with 39% observed a single time. 23% of the sample comes from the top ten.

Inclusive of the bounding cysteine and phenylalanine, the CDR3 is 17 residues long. The kept DNA is CDR3 alone, 51 bases in frame from the first base. From a lookup of the germline V gene (reference sequence), CDR1 and CDR2 are DFQATT and SNEGSKA. Between the V and J ends, shortened by 2 bases and 4 bases respectively, the junction contains 23 bases. This clonotype was detected ten times or more. Which antigen it targets is not known. No quality values exist for individual bases; no much larger clone is one base distant. The V and J segments used are TRBV20-1 and TRBJ2-5; the D region may be TRBD1 or TRBD2, each matching 6 bases equally. Source material: blood. The TCR comes from a human donor in good health. The DNA reads as follows: TGCAGTGCTAGACCCCTACGACAGATAGGGGGGATAGAGACCCAGTACTTC. The encoded protein is CSARPLRQIGGIETQYF.